Listed below are T cell receptor beta chains from one sample, sequenced in a study of human T cells and chemical hapten exposure. TCRdb called the RACE reads again in MiXCR, with one record for every CDR3 protein. The sample gives roughly 380,000 distinct CDR3 sequences, 5.1% of which show up once; approximately 2.8% is in the top ten. The source was whole blood, collected in connection with sensitization to the hapten diphenylcyclopropenone (DPC). The receptors were gathered from a woman aged 45-60 years with alopecia areata. Some clones in this sample may be carry-over from other donors' samples. CDR3s include the opening cysteine and the closing phenylalanine or tryptophan. Each record gives: clone size, D gene, V gene, CDR3 protein. The D gene is left open where the match is weak. Rows may omit the clone size; those that give it use once, few, many or a size class.

-,-,TRBV9,CASSVGRIPYGYTF
many,-,TRBV29-1,CSVGRDNTDTQYF
many,-,TRBV27,CASSLRLGMNTEAFF
few,TRBD2,TRBV7-9,CASSLAQAGVYYEQYF
few,-,TRBV10-3,CAISESSTDTQYF
few,-,TRBV10-3,CAITFNPVTDTQYF
few,-,TRBV6-5,CASSSQPVWGYTF
many,-,TRBV5-6,CASSLRGRGDTQYF
many,-,TRBV29-1,CSVEDLYYEQYF
-,TRBD1,TRBV6-5,CASSSQGGAEEKLFF
many,-,TRBV12-5,CASGLVPGPQYF
many,TRBD2,TRBV7-9,CASSLQRERTEQFF
many,TRBD1,TRBV7-9,CASTPDRALYNEQFF
many,-,TRBV9,CASSVGGGNQPQHF
few,-,TRBV12-3/TRBV12-4,CASSPGPRNTEAFF
many,TRBD2,TRBV20-1,CSARSIAGEVEQFF
many,-,TRBV3-1,CASSPSHYSGANVLTF
few,-,TRBV18,CASSGDIQYF
few,-,TRBV7-2,CASSFGHGQETQYF
many,TRBD1,TRBV6-5,CASTRTGNTEAFF
many,TRBD1,TRBV7-2,CASSLAADRAIQYF
few,-,TRBV7-2,CASSPPGNTDTQYF
-,TRBD1,TRBV28,CASSGTGVGAKNIQYF
many,TRBD1,TRBV29-1,CSVQGPQTEAFF
few,TRBD1,TRBV5-1,CASSLLEGAEAFF
few,TRBD2,TRBV20-1,CSARDMAGAVHFEQYF
few,-,TRBV4-1,CASSQSAGGPEETQYF
few,TRBD1,TRBV20-1,CSASTGVNSGNTIYF
many,-,TRBV13,CASSLSSRLEGADEQFF
-,-,TRBV2,CASKVGGGLETQYF
few,-,TRBV6-5,CASSSGYRGSREETQYF
-,-,TRBV5-4,CASRSARAATEAFF
many,TRBD2,TRBV20-1,CSATLAGGPLAGELFF
many,-,TRBV5-4,CASSNRDRNQPQHF
few,-,TRBV25-1,CASSEGTGWGGYTF
many,TRBD2,TRBV12-3/TRBV12-4,CASSPSTVAGARRNEQFF
few,-,TRBV24-1,CATGTDTQYF
few,TRBD1,TRBV5-6,CASSLRGQVRDSPLHF
many,-,TRBV5-1,CASSLESGQPIRGYTF
many,TRBD2,TRBV7-2,CASRGLGVADTQYF
many,-,TRBV12-3/TRBV12-4,CASSRPGTEPYEQYF
few,-,TRBV24-1,CATEISGVYGDEQFF
few,-,TRBV10-3,CAISGGIEGSQPQHF
-,TRBD1,TRBV12-3/TRBV12-4,CASSAGGTNEKLFF
-,TRBD1,TRBV11-2,CASSAGGYSNQPQHF
-,-,TRBV20-1,CSASNLIAVQETQYF
many,-,TRBV5-1,CASTGGGKINTEAFF
many,-,TRBV18,CASSPGRSGQPQHF
few,TRBD1,TRBV9,CASSPPGTGGIEQYF